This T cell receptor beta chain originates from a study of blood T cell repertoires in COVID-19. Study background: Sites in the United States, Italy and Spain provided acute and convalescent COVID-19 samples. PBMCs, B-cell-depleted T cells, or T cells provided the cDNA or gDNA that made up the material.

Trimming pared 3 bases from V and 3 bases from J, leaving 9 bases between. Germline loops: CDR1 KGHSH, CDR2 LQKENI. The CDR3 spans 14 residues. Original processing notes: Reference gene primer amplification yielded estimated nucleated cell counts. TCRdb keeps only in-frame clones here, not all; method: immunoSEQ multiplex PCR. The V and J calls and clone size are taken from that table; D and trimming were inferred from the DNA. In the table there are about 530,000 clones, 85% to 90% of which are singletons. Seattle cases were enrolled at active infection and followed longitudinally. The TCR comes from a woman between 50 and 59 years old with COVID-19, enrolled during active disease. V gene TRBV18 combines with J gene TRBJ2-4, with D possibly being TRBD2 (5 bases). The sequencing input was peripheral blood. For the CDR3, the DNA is TGTGCCAGCTCACCCGGGGATGTCAAAAACATTCAGTACTTC. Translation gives CASSPGDVKNIQYF.